These 27 T cell receptor beta chains came from one sample sequenced in a study of blood T cell repertoires in COVID-19 (dated by TCRdb to 2019 to 2021). Libraries came from the immunoSEQ multiplex PCR assay. Here the immuneACCESS table is served through TCRdb, limited to in-frame sequences with V and J called. Missing clones are a known gap in these copies; in checked studies unresolved V genes cover under half, and the rest lacks a known reason. Present in this sample are approximately 190,000 clones, over 75% of which were seen just once. The ten largest account for approximately 0.5% of the sample. The sequencing sample was made of peripheral blood. The receptors come from a man in his fifties or sixties with acute or convalescent COVID-19.

The J gene is TRBJ1-4, the V gene TRBV3-1 (or the pseudogene TRBV3-2), with D maybe TRBD1 (6 bases). Trimming removed 1 base at V and 6 bases at J, with 12 bases between. This CDR3 has 15 amino acids. Germline V CDR1 and CDR2: LGHDT, YNNKEL (reference sequence). CDR3 nucleotides: TGTGCCAGCAGCCAAGGGGGGGGCGGTGATGAAAAACTGTTTTTT. Protein sequence: CASSQGGGGDEKLFF.

This sequence joins TRBV27 and TRBJ2-7; possibly TRBD2 for D (5 bases). V was pared by 5 bases and J by 3 bases, with 17 bases between. The germline gives CDR1 MNHEY, CDR2 SMNVEV (reference sequence). The CDR3 has 15 residues. In nucleotides, the CDR3 is TGTGCCAGCAGTCCAACCGCCCGAGGGAGCTACGAGCAGTACTTC. Protein: CASSPTARGSYEQYF.

This sequence joins TRBV9 and TRBJ2-2, with 7 bases matching TRBD1. The trim removed 0 bases at V and 7 bases at J, leaving 6 bases unmatched. Germline V gene lookup returns CDR1 SGDLS and CDR2 YYNGEE. The CDR3 length is 15 residues. CDR3 loop: CASSVEQGYVGELFF. CDR3 DNA: TGTGCCAGCAGCGTAGAACAGGGGTATGTCGGGGAGCTGTTTTTT.

The CDR3 sequence: CASSTAADTQYF. The CDR3 DNA reads as TGTGCCAGCAGTACAGCGGCAGATACGCAGTATTTT. The genes are TRBV6-5 and TRBJ2-3; D might be TRBD2 (5 bases). This CDR3 comprises 12 residues. Trimming stripped 5 bases from V and 4 bases from J, with 7 bases between. In germline, CDR1 is MNHEY, CDR2 SVGAGI.

The chain uses TRBV2 and TRBJ1-3; 9 bases agree with TRBD1. This CDR3 has 16 residues. V dropped 4 bases and J dropped 3; count of bases not matched to a gene: 7. CDR1 SNHLY and CDR2 FYNNEI come from the germline V gene. The CDR3 region has the DNA TGTGCCAGCAGTGTACAGGGGGCCGGGGTTGGAAACACCATATATTTT. As protein: CASSVQGAGVGNTIYF.

The CDR3 loop reads CSVAELLAGGPYEQYF. In nucleotides, the CDR3 is TGCAGCGTTGCCGAATTACTAGCGGGAGGGCCTTACGAGCAGTACTTC. This rearrangement joins TRBV29-1 to TRBJ2-7, with TRBD2 matching 13 bases. V trimming: 4 bases; J trimming: 4 bases; junction bases outside the gene matches: 10. The CDR3 extends over 16 amino acids. Germline CDR1 is SQVTM and CDR2 is ANQGSEA.

The CDR3: CASSQPGTGVEETQYF. In DNA form, the CDR3 reads TGTGCCAGCAGCCAACCAGGGACAGGGGTGGAGGAGACCCAGTACTTC. The V gene is TRBV3-1 (or the pseudogene TRBV3-2), the J gene TRBJ2-5; 10 nucleotides match TRBD1. The CDR3 has 16 residues. The germline CDR1 and CDR2 sequences are LGHDT and YNNKEL (reference sequence). After removal of 2 bases from V and 5 bases from J, the junction contained 8 bases not matched to a gene.

The genes are TRBV6-5 and TRBJ1-2; D unresolved. V lost 2 bases and J lost 8, with 15 bases in between. The germline V gene encodes CDR1 MNHEY and CDR2 SVGAGI. The CDR3 has 14 residues. This CDR3 is CASSYERTGRGYTF. In nucleotides, the CDR3 is TGTGCCAGCAGTTACGAGCGGACCGGCCGGGGCTACACCTTC.

The chain carries TRBV15 and TRBJ2-5, with D perhaps matching TRBD2 (6 bases). The CDR3 loop spans 15 amino acids. Trimming cost V 0 bases and J 4 bases, with 12 bases left between them. The germline CDR1 and CDR2 sequences are LNHNV and YYDKDF (reference sequence). CDR3 coding DNA: TGTGCCACCAGCAGAGATCTCGGGAGCGGAGAGACCCAGTACTTC. Protein sequence: CATSRDLGSGETQYF.

The gene calls are TRBV28 and TRBJ1-1; 11 nucleotides match TRBD1. This CDR3 is built from 14 residues. J lost 4 bases, V lost 8 bases, and 6 bases had no gene match. Per germline, CDR1 MDHEN and CDR2 SYDVKM. In nucleotides, the CDR3 is TGTGCCAGCCGGACAGGGGGCAGTGGCACTGAAGCTTTCTTT. This encodes CASRTGGSGTEAFF.

The chain has TRBV9 and TRBJ2-7; D may be TRBD1 (6 bases). The germline V gene encodes CDR1 SGDLS and CDR2 YYNGEE. Trimming took 0 bases from V and 0 from J, leaving 19 bases between them. The CDR3 is 18 residues long. DNA for the CDR3: TGTGCCAGCAGCGTAGTACTGAGAGGGACAAGGGCCTCCTACGAGCAGTACGTC. Its translation: CASSVVLRGTRASYEQYV.

This clone was recorded only once. The chain joins TRBV7-6 to TRBJ2-7, with 9 bases aligning to TRBD1. The germline gives CDR1 SGHVS, CDR2 FNYEAQ. This CDR3 has 15 residues. V gave up 0 bases and J gave up 2 bases; unmatched junction bases: 2. Here the CDR3 DNA reads TGTGCCAGCAGCTTAGCGACAGGGGGAACCTACGAGCAGTACTTC. Amino acid sequence: CASSLATGGTYEQYF.

The J gene is TRBJ2-1, the V gene TRBV3-1 (or the pseudogene TRBV3-2); 7 bases agree with TRBD2. This CDR3 has 13 amino acids. Germline-derived CDR1 and CDR2 are LGHDT and YNNKEL (reference sequence). Unmatched junction bases numbered 1, after V lost 2 bases and J lost 6 bases. CDR3 loop: CASSQTSVNEQFF. The CDR3 nucleotides read TGTGCCAGCAGCCAAACTAGCGTCAATGAGCAGTTCTTC.

The rearrangement links TRBV28 to TRBJ2-1, with TRBD1 as a possible D gene (7 bases). The germline CDR1 and CDR2 sequences are MDHEN and SYDVKM. Trimming took off 7 bases at V and 6 bases at J, with 19 bases between the two ends. This CDR3 spans 15 amino acids. The DNA of the CDR3 is TGTGCCAGCAATTCAGGCCAGGGGGGAATCAATGAGCAGTTCTTC. Translation gives CASNSGQGGINEQFF.

This clone is a singleton in its sample. The chain uses TRBV5-1 and TRBJ1-3; TRBD1 aligns across 7 bases. V lost 3 bases and J lost 4; bases outside the gene matches: 7. CDR3 size: 15 residues. Germline CDR1 SGHRS, CDR2 YFSETQ. The CDR3 reads CASSSEGTAGNTIYF. As DNA, the CDR3 is TGCGCCAGCAGCTCAGAAGGGACAGCAGGAAACACCATATATTTT. The entire variable domain, with the rest obtained from reference TRBV5-1 and TRBJ1-3, is as follows: KAGVTQTPRYLIKTRGQQVTLSCSPISGHRSVSWYQQTPGQGLQFLFEYFSETQRNKGNFPGRFSGRQFSNSRSEMNVSTLELGDSALYLCASSSEGTAGNTIYFGEGSWLTVV.

This chain links TRBV27 with TRBJ2-5, with D perhaps matching TRBD1 (5 bases). The CDR3 is 14 amino acids. The V end lost 5 bases, the J end lost 3 bases, and 13 bases lay between the germline ends. Germline-derived CDR1 and CDR2 are MNHEY and SMNVEV (reference sequence). CDR3: CASSPSKGKETQYF. In DNA, the CDR3 is TGTGCCAGCAGTCCGAGTAAGGGGAAAGAGACCCAGTACTTC.

The chain uses TRBV19 and TRBJ2-1, with D possibly being TRBD2 (5 bases). V was clipped by 7 bases and J by 0 bases, with 10 bases between them. The CDR3 runs to 14 residues. Per germline, CDR1 LNHDA and CDR2 SQIVND (reference sequence). The DNA for the CDR3 is TGTGCCAGTACGAGGGATAACTCCTACAATGAGCAGTTCTTC. It translates to CASTRDNSYNEQFF.

The chain has TRBV7-6 and TRBJ2-3; TRBD2 aligns across 8 bases. After removal of 2 bases from V and 2 bases from J, the junction contained 3 bases not matched to a gene. CDR3 length: 15 residues. Germline V gives CDR1 SGHVS, CDR2 FNYEAQ. The DNA for the CDR3 is TGTGCCAGCAGCTTAATAGCGGGGCTCACAGATACGCAGTATTTT. Its translation is CASSLIAGLTDTQYF.

The V and J genes are TRBV24-1 and TRBJ1-3; D is unresolved. The length of the CDR3 is 12 residues. V was clipped by 9 bases and J by 0 bases, with 5 bases between them. The germline V gene encodes CDR1 KGHDR and CDR2 SFDVKD. CDR3 residues: CATRDSGNTIYF. DNA of the CDR3: TGTGCCACCCGGGACTCTGGAAACACCATATATTTT.

The V gene is TRBV6-5, the J gene TRBJ1-6, with 7 bases aligning to TRBD1. In germline, CDR1 is MNHEY, CDR2 SVGAGI. J was trimmed by 7 bases and V by 6 bases; bases with no gene match: 6. The CDR3 has 14 residues. The chain's CDR3 is CASRMTGKNSPLHF. Here the CDR3 DNA reads TGTGCCAGCAGGATGACAGGGAAAAATTCACCCCTCCACTTT.

The V call is TRBV19, the J call TRBJ2-7, with D perhaps TRBD1 (6 bases). CDR1 is LNHDA and CDR2 is SQIVND in the germline V gene (reference sequence). The CDR3 has 14 residues. The V end was cut by 3 bases, the J end by 2 bases, with 11 bases between. CDR3 in DNA: TGTGCCAGTAGTATTCGGGACATCACCTACGAGCAGTACTTC. It yields the protein CASSIRDITYEQYF.

CDR3 region: CATSRGVDEQFF. The CDR3 coding sequence is TGTGCCACCAGCAGAGGAGTCGATGAGCAGTTCTTC. The rearrangement joins TRBV15 to TRBJ2-1; no reliable D call. The V and J ends lost 1 base and 8 bases respectively, with 6 bases between them. Germline loops: CDR1 LNHNV, CDR2 YYDKDF (reference sequence). The CDR3 has 12 residues.

V gene TRBV5-6 combines with J gene TRBJ1-3; 10 bases fit TRBD1. Germline V gene sequence: CDR1 SGHDT, CDR2 YYEEEE. The CDR3 length is 14 residues. V shed 7 bases and J 3 bases; nucleotides not matched to a gene: 4. The CDR3 nucleotides read TGTGCCAGCCACCGGACAGGGGGTGGAAACACCATATATTTT. Residues: CASHRTGGGNTIYF.

The gene calls are TRBV4-3 and TRBJ1-2; D is possibly TRBD1 (5 bases). The germline V and J ends were trimmed by 3 bases and 6 bases, with 14 bases remaining between them. The CDR3 covers 14 residues. Germline lookup yields CDR1 LGHNA and CDR2 YSLEER. CDR3: CASSHPGTEHGYTF. In DNA form, the CDR3 reads TGCGCCAGCAGCCACCCCGGGACTGAACATGGCTACACCTTC.

This clone occurred once. The genes are TRBV4-2 and TRBJ1-4, with 9 nucleotides matching TRBD1. This CDR3 has 18 amino acids. CDR1 is LGHNA, CDR2 YNFKEQ, per germline. V was clipped by 2 bases and J by 7 bases; unmatched bases: 14. The CDR3 here is CASSQTDRGGAWGEKLFF. The CDR3 DNA is TGTGCCAGCAGCCAAACCGACAGGGGGGGCGCTTGGGGTGAAAAACTGTTTTTT.

The CDR3 DNA is TGTGCCAGCAGCCCACTTACTAGCGGGACGGATACGCAGTATTTT. This encodes CASSPLTSGTDTQYF. J is TRBJ2-3 and V is TRBV3-1 (or the pseudogene TRBV3-2); 10 nucleotides match TRBD2. From germline, CDR1 is LGHDT and CDR2 YNNKEL (reference sequence). There are 15 residues in the CDR3. Losses at the gene ends were 4 bases for V and 6 bases for J; bases not matched to a gene: 7.

This clone appeared many times. This sequence joins TRBV30 and TRBJ1-3; a weak D match, TRBD1 (6 bases). Germline V gene sequence: CDR1 GTSNPN, CDR2 SVGIG (reference sequence). The CDR3 runs 16 residues. V dropped 8 bases and J dropped 0 bases, with 20 bases sitting between them. The CDR3 bases are TGTGCCCGCCCTCCACAGGGAAGAGGCTCTGGAAACACCATATATTTT. Translated, it gives CARPPQGRGSGNTIYF.